This T cell receptor beta chain stems from a study of T cell responses to AZD1222 COVID-19 vaccine. Method: immunoSEQ multiplex PCR; TCRdb's copy keeps in-frame clones and lacks some. The sample records about 86,000 clones, approximately 85% being singletons. A word on this clone: Antigen: not known.

Study results and limitations: The donor cohort was predominantly white British with a female majority, and clonal diversity may have been underestimated.

Germline V gene lookup returns CDR1 SGHTA and CDR2 FQGNSA. With 0 bases removed from V and 3 bases from J, the gap between germline ends came to 11 bases. This CDR3 is 16 amino acids long. This sequence originates from an adult in good health. The sample here was peripheral blood, taken on day 0 of AZD1222 vaccination. The chain recombines TRBV7-2 with TRBJ2-2, with no clear D. CDR3 in amino acids: CASSLAPARDTGELFF. In DNA, the CDR3 is TGTGCCAGCAGCTTAGCGCCGGCGCGAGACACCGGGGAGCTGTTTTTT.